Below, one T cell receptor beta chain is given with its context. Method: immunoSEQ multiplex PCR; TCRdb's copy keeps in-frame clones and lacks some. The sample holds 200,000 to 300,000 clones, 86% seen once. The sample is drawn from a study of blood T cell repertoires in COVID-19. Sequenced input: peripheral blood. This clonotype was obtained from a middle-aged man who had recovered from COVID-19.

CDR3 bases: TGCGCCAGCAGCCAAGGGGCGGGGGATCGCGATGAGCAGTTCTTC. This translates into CASSQGAGDRDEQFF. This chain connects TRBV4-3 to TRBJ2-1, with 7 bases matching TRBD2. With V trimmed by 1 base and J by 8 bases, 8 bases remained unmatched. The CDR3 is 15 residues long. Germline CDR1 is LGHNA and CDR2 is YSLEER.